The clone carrying this TCR beta chain was counted ten times or more. Study processing details: Nucleated cell counts were estimated from reference gene primer amplification. TCRdb's table, derived via immunoSEQ multiplex PCR, lists solely in-frame clones and lacks some. The D gene and trimming were derived from the DNA, and the V and J assignments and clone size from that table. Among just over 150,000 clones listed, roughly 82% were seen once. V trimming: 3 bases; J trimming: 0 bases; junction bases outside the gene matches: 7. The germline V gene encodes CDR1 LGHDT and CDR2 YNNKEL (reference sequence). This CDR3 has 18 amino acids. The data stem from a study of blood T cell repertoires in COVID-19. Study-wide context: COVID-19 samples, acute and convalescent, were from the United States, Italy and Spain. Sources were T cells, B-cell-depleted T cells, or PBMCs; the material itself was cDNA or gDNA.

Seattle-derived patients entered the study during active infection and were followed longitudinally. The J gene is TRBJ1-3, the V gene TRBV3-1 (or the pseudogene TRBV3-2); 11 bases line up with TRBD1. The sample was peripheral blood. The sequence came from a middle-aged woman with COVID-19, enrolled during active disease. The chain's CDR3 is CASSQGTGGPLSGNTIYF. DNA for the CDR3: TGTGCCAGCAGCCAGGGGACAGGGGGTCCTCTCTCTGGAAACACCATATATTTT.